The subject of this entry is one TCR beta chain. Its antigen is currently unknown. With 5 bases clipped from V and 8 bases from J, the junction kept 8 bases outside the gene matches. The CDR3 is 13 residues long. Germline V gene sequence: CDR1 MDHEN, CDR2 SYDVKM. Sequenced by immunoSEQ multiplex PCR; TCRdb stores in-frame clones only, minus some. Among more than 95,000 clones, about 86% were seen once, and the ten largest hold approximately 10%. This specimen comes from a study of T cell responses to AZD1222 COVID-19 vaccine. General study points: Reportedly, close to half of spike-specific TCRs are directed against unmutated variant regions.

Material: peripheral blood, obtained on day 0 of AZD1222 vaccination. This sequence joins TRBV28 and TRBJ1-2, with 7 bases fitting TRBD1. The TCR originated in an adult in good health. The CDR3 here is CASSAPGGGGYTF. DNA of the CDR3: TGTGCCAGCAGTGCCCCAGGGGGTGGCGGCTACACCTTC.